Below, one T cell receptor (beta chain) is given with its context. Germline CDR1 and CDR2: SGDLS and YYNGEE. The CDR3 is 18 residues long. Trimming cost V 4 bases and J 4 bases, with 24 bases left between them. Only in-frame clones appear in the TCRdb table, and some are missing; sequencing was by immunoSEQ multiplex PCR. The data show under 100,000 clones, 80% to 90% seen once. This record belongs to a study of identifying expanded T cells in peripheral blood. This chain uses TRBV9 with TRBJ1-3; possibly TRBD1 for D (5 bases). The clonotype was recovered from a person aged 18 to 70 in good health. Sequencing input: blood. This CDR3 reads CASSPGPGRRSGGNTIYF. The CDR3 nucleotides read TGTGCCAGCAGCCCCGGGCCGGGACGCCGCTCGGGAGGAAACACCATATATTTT.